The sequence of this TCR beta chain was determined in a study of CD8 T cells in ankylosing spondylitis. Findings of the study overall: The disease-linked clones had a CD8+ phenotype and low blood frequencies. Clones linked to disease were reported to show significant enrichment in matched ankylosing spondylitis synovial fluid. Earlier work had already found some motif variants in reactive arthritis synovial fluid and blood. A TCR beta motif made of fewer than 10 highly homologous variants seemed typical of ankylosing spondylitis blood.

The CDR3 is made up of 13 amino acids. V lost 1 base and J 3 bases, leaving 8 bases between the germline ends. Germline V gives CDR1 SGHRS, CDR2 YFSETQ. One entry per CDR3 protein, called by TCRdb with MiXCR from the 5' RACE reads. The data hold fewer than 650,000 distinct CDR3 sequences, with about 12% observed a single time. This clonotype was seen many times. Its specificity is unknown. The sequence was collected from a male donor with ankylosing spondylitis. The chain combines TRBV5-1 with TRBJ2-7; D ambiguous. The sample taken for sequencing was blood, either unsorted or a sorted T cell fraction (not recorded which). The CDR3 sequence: CASSLSQYYEQYF. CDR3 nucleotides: TGCGCCAGCAGCTTGAGTCAGTACTACGAGCAGTACTTC. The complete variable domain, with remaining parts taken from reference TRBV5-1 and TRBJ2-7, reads KAGVTQTPRYLIKTRGQQVTLSCSPISGHRSVSWYQQTPGQGLQFLFEYFSETQRNKGNFPGRFSGRQFSNSRSEMNVSTLELGDSALYLCASSLSQYYEQYFGPGTRLTVT.